A selection of T cell receptor beta chains follows, all from one sample in a study of T cell responses to AZD1222 COVID-19 vaccine. Profiled with immunoSEQ multiplex PCR; TCRdb holds only in-frame clones, not every one. The sample lists about 150,000 clones; approximately 87% were seen once. Sequences were derived from peripheral blood, sampled on day 0 of MenACWY control vaccination. Receptor source: an adult in good health. Each CDR3 is given with its conserved first and last residue.

v_call | cdr3_aa
TRBV3-1/TRBV3-2 | CASSQGGARTGELFF
TRBV19 | CASSGDGNSNEKLFF
TRBV5-5 | CASSLASGGSDTQYF
TRBV5-1 | CASSTETGFRAFF
TRBV19 | CASSTPATSYEQYF
TRBV11-3 | CASAREREGLLGTYEQYF
TRBV28 | CASSLSAGIRGEAFF
TRBV29-1 | CSVWGKGTEAFF
TRBV5-4 | CASTPQGRPNTEAFF
TRBV25-1 | CASAVYNEQFF
TRBV11-3 | CASSARAAGGPYNEQFF
TRBV6-6 | CASSSNLQGFNQPQHF
TRBV19 | CASSRDSLNRDTQYF
TRBV7-9 | CASSSGTENEKLFF
TRBV4-1 | CASSYDYTGTNEKLFF
TRBV4-1 | CASSQQASQGGNSPLHF
TRBV5-1 | CASSSNPANYGYTF
TRBV18 | CASSPLQTGRGEKLFF
TRBV5-6 | CASSVGAGSSKGNTIYF
TRBV29-1 | CSVEARGRETQYF
TRBV5-1 | CASSQGTGLQETQYF
TRBV5-1 | CASSLEGNGELFF
TRBV25-1 | CASSDAGLGGLSRAF
TRBV7-2 | CASSGGSYNEQFF
TRBV6-6 | CASSYWGGGGYEQYF
TRBV6-1 | CASSEIGRVTEAFF
TRBV9 | CASSGGALAGNTEAFF
TRBV4-2 | CASSQDRQGAGGYTF
TRBV2 | CASSQYRGHNEQFF
TRBV5-5 | CASSSPESSVLTF
TRBV10-2 | CASSKGSDEQYF
TRBV6-4 | CASSDREWGGKNEKLFF
TRBV7-9 | CASSLGVPGLMNTEAFF
TRBV7-8 | CASSPGTFFYEQYF
TRBV11-1 | CASSYFQNEQYF
TRBV24-1 | CATSGSQTDYGYTF
TRBV9 | CASSVGQGNNQPQHF
TRBV28 | CASSLYEGVFSSTDTQYF
TRBV27 | CASSLVVTDTQYF
TRBV7-9 | CASSLVSGSGGELFF
TRBV18 | CASSPDFSRAQHF
TRBV25-1 | CASSESYKVGYTF
TRBV6-5 | CASRGELAKNIQYF
TRBV7-8 | CASSIPTGGTDTQYF
TRBV25-1 | CASSEETGGFAAFF
TRBV3-1/TRBV3-2 | CASSLDRSRAPLHF
TRBV19 | CASRGTSGSFPDTQYF
TRBV5-8 | CASSLLAMQYF
TRBV6-5 | CASTPRGSNTEAFF
TRBV21-1 | CASNPGQGTTSQETQYF
TRBV24-1 | CATSDSHFNRANNEQFF
TRBV12-3/TRBV12-4 | CASSLAEVDTQYF